A single sample gave rise to the 9 T cell receptor beta chains below, sequenced in a study of beta chain features in type 1 diabetes. Sequenced material consisted of expressed TCRB transcripts (all of the isolated RNA was reverse transcribed). The repertoire was sequenced with immunoSEQ multiplex PCR; TCRdb's copy has only in-frame clones and lacks some. The sample consists of 860,000 or so clones, under 20% of them appearing once. The sample consisted of naive CD4+ T cells from blood. The receptors come from a young woman in good health.

This clone came up a few times. The genes are TRBV7-2 and TRBJ2-1, with 7 bases identical to TRBD2. With 7 bases clipped from V and 2 bases from J, the junction kept 11 bases outside the gene matches. The CDR3 extends over 16 amino acids. Per the germline V gene, CDR1 is SGHTA and CDR2 is FQGNSA. CDR3 coding DNA: TGTGCCAGCACCACCCGGGCGGCGGGGGCCTACAATGAGCAGTTCTTC. It specifies CASTTRAAGAYNEQFF.

This clone showed up just a few times. This chain uses TRBV18 with TRBJ1-1, with unresolved D. Germline values: CDR1 KGHSH, CDR2 LQKENI. The V gene lost 3 bases and the J gene lost 7 bases, with 9 bases spanning the gap. The length of the CDR3 is 12 residues. CDR3 in DNA: TGTGCCAGCTCACCCCCTAGTCGTGAAGCTTTCTTT. Translation: CASSPPSREAFF.

V gene TRBV12-5 combines with J gene TRBJ2-5, with unresolved D. Trimming shortened V by 6 bases and J by 5 bases, and 7 bases separated the two germline ends. This CDR3 contains 11 residues. Germline values: CDR1 LGHNT, CDR2 FRNRAP. For the CDR3, the DNA is TGTGCTAGTGGGGATCTGGAGACCCAGTACTTC. Translated: CASGDLETQYF. Drawing the rest from reference TRBV12-5 and TRBJ2-5, the complete variable domain is DARVTQTPRHKVTEMGQEVTMRCQPILGHNTVFWYRQTMMQGLELLAYFRNRAPLDDSGMPKDRFSAEMPDATLATLKIQPSEPRDSAVYFCASGDLETQYFGPGTRLLVL.

In this sample, this clone turned up a few times. The chain carries TRBV2 and TRBJ1-3; tentative D call: TRBD1 (5 bases). The germline gives CDR1 SNHLY, CDR2 FYNNEI. V shed 3 bases and J shed 0 bases, with 6 bases lying between them. The CDR3 is made up of 14 amino acids. This CDR3 is CASSETVSGNTIYF. In nucleotides, the CDR3 is TGTGCCAGCAGTGAGACAGTCTCTGGAAACACCATATATTTT.

The rearrangement links TRBV5-4 to TRBJ1-1; D perhaps matches TRBD1 (5 bases). V was shortened by 3 bases and J by 4 bases, with 16 bases between the two germline ends. Germline V gene lookup returns CDR1 SGHNT and CDR2 YYREEE (reference sequence). This CDR3 region has 15 residues. The DNA for the CDR3 is TGTGCCAGCAGCTCCGGAGGGGTTGGTTTCACTGAAGCTTTCTTT. Protein sequence: CASSSGGVGFTEAFF.

This chain joins TRBV7-9 and TRBJ1-4; 9 bases map to TRBD1. With V trimmed by 5 bases and J by 8 bases, 6 bases remained unmatched. Germline V gives CDR1 SEHNR, CDR2 FQNEAQ (reference sequence). This CDR3 spans 14 amino acids. CDR3 sequence (DNA): TGTGCCAGCAGCCTCGGGACAGGGATAGAAAAACTGTTTTTT. Amino acids: CASSLGTGIEKLFF.

This clone was found a few times. CDR3 protein: CASSRGQSYLTDTQYF. The CDR3 nucleotides read TGTGCCAGTAGTAGAGGACAGTCGTACCTCACAGATACGCAGTATTTT. The rearrangement links TRBV19 to TRBJ2-3, with a weak D call TRBD1 (6 bases). Trimming removed 4 bases at V and 2 bases at J, with 16 bases between. Per germline, CDR1 LNHDA and CDR2 SQIVND (reference sequence). The CDR3 extends over 16 amino acids. The whole variable domain, filled in from reference TRBV19 and TRBJ2-3, reads DGGITQSPKYLFRKEGQNVTLSCEQNLNHDAMYWYRQDPGQGLRLIYYSQIVNDFQKGDIAEGYSVSREKKESFPLTVTSAQKNPTAFYLCASSRGQSYLTDTQYFGPGTRLTVL.

The chain has TRBV29-1 and TRBJ2-1; D ambiguous. Germline V gives CDR1 SQVTM, CDR2 ANQGSEA. CDR3 size: 12 residues. The V and J ends lost 4 bases and 11 bases respectively, with 15 bases between them. The CDR3 DNA follows: TGCAGCGTTGCTTCCGCGAGCTATAAGCAGTTCTTC. Amino acids: CSVASASYKQFF.

The rearrangement joins TRBV5-1 to TRBJ2-7; tentatively, D is TRBD1 (6 bases). The V and J ends lost 7 bases and 0 bases respectively, with 26 bases between them. This CDR3 is 18 amino acids long. The V gene's germline CDR1 is SGHRS and CDR2 YFSETQ. The CDR3: CASSQETTDRRASYEQYF. Written as DNA, the CDR3 is TGCGCCAGCTCTCAGGAGACGACGGACAGACGGGCCTCCTACGAGCAGTACTTC.